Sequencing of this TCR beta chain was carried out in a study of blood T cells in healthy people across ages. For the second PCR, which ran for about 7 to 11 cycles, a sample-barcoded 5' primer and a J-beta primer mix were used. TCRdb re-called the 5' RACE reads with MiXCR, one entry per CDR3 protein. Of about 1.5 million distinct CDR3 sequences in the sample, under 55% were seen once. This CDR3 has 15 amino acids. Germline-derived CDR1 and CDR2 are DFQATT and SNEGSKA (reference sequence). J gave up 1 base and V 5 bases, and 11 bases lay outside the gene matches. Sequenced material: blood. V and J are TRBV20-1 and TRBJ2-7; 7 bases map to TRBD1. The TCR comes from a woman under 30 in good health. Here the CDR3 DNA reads TGCAGTGCTTCGAGGACAGGTGATTGGTCCTACGAGCAGTACTTC. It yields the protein CSASRTGDWSYEQYF.